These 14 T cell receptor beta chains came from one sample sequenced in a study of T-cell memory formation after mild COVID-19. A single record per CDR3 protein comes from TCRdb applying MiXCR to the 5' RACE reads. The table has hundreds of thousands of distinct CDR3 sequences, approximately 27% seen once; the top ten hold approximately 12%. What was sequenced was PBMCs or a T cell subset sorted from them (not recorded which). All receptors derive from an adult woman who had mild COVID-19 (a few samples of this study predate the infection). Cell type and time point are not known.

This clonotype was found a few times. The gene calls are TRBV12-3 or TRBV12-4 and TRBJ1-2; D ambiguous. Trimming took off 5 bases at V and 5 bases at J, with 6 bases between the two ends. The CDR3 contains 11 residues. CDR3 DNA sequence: TGTGCCAGCAGTGAGGAATATGGCTACACCTTC. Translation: CASSEEYGYTF.

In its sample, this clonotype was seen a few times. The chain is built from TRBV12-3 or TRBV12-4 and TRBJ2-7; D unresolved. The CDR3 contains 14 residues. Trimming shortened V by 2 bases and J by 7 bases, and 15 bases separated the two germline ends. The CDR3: CASSLRIMVREQYF. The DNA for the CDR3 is TGTGCCAGCAGTTTACGAATTATGGTTCGGGAGCAGTACTTC.

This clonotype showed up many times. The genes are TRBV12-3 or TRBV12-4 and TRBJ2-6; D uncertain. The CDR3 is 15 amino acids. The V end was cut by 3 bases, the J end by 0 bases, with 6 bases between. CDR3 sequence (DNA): TGTGCCAGCAGTTTTCAGTCCTCTGGGGCCAACGTCCTGACTTTC. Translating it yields CASSFQSSGANVLTF.

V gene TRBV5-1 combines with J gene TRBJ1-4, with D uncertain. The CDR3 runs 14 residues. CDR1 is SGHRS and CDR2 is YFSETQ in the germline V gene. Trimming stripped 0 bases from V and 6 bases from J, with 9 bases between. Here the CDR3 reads CASSLDGVDEKLFF. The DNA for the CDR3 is TGCGCCAGCAGCTTGGACGGGGTGGATGAAAAACTGTTTTTT.

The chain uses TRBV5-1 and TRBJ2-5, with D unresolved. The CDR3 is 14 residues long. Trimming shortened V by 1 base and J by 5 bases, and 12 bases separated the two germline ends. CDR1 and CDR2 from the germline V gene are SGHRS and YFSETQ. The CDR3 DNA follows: TGCGCCAGCAGCTTGAGCCCCACGCGGGAGACCCAGTACTTC. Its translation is CASSLSPTRETQYF.

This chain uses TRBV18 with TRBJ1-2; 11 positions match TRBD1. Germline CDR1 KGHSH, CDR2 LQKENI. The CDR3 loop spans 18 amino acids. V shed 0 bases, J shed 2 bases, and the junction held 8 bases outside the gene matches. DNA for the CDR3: TGTGCCAGCTCACCACCGATGGACAGGGGGCGCCGAAACTATGGCTACACCTTC. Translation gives CASSPPMDRGRRNYGYTF.

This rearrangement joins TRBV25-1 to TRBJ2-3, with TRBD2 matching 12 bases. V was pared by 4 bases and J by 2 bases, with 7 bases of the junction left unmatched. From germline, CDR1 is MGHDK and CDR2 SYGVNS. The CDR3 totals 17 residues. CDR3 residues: CASSARTSGANTDTQYF. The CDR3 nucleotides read TGTGCCAGCAGTGCCAGGACTAGCGGGGCGAACACAGATACGCAGTATTTT. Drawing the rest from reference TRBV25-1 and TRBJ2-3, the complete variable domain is EADIYQTPRYLVIGTGKKITLECSQTMGHDKMYWYQQDPGMELHLIHYSYGVNSTEKGDLSSESTVSRIRTEHFPLTLESARPSHTSQYLCASSARTSGANTDTQYFGPGTRLTVL.

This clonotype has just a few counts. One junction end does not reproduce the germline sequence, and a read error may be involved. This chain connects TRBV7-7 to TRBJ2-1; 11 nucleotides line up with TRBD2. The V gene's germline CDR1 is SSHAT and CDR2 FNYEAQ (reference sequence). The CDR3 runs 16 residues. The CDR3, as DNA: TGTGCTAGCAGCAGATCCATAGCGGGAGGGAGTAATGAGCAGTTCTTC. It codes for CASSRSIAGGSNEQFF.

The CDR3 here is CASSPPTGTGKNIQYF. The CDR3 nucleotides are TGTGCCAGCTCACCCCCGACAGGGACGGGCAAAAACATTCAGTACTTC. V is TRBV18 and J is TRBJ2-4; 7 bases are shared with TRBD1. V shed 3 bases and J 3 bases; nucleotides not matched to a gene: 8. Per the germline V gene, CDR1 is KGHSH and CDR2 is LQKENI. CDR3 size: 16 residues.

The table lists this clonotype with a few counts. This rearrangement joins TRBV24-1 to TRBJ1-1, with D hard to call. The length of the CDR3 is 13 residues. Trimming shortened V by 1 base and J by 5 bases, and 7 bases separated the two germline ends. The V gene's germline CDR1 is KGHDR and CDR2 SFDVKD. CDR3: CATSDLGRTEAFF. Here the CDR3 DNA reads TGTGCCACCAGTGATTTAGGGAGGACTGAAGCTTTCTTT.

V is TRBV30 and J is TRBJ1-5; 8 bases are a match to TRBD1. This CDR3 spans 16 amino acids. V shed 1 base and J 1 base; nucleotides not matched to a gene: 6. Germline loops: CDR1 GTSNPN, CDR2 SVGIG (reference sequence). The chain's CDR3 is CAWSEDRGGSNQPQHF. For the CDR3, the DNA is TGTGCCTGGAGTGAAGACAGGGGAGGAAGCAATCAGCCCCAGCATTTT.

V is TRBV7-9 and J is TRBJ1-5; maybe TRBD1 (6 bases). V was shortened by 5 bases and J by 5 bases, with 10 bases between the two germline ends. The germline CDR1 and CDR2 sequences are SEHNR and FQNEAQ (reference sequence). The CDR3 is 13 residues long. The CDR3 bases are TGTGCCAGCAGCAAGGAGGGGGATCAGCCCCAGCATTTT. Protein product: CASSKEGDQPQHF.

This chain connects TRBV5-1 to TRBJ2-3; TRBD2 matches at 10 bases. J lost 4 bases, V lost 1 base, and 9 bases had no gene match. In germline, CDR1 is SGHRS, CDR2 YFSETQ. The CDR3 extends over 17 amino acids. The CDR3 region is CASSLRALAGAPDTQYF. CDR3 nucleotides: TGCGCCAGCAGCTTGAGGGCCCTAGCGGGAGCCCCAGATACGCAGTATTTT.

The CDR3 nucleotides are TGCGCCAGCAGCTTGGAAGGGGGCTCTGGCTACACCTTC. Its translation is CASSLEGGSGYTF. This chain links TRBV5-1 with TRBJ1-2, with 7 bases lining up with TRBD1. The V gene end was trimmed by 0 bases and the J gene end by 7 bases; junction bases not matched to a gene: 3. Germline CDR1 reads SGHRS; CDR2 reads YFSETQ. The CDR3 covers 13 residues. The entire variable domain, with the rest obtained from reference TRBV5-1 and TRBJ1-2, is as follows: KAGVTQTPRYLIKTRGQQVTLSCSPISGHRSVSWYQQTPGQGLQFLFEYFSETQRNKGNFPGRFSGRQFSNSRSEMNVSTLELGDSALYLCASSLEGGSGYTFGSGTRLTVV.